Listed below are T cell receptor beta chains from one sample, sequenced in a study of blood T cell repertoires in COVID-19. Repertoires were generated with immunoSEQ multiplex PCR, while TCRdb's copy carries only in-frame clones and drops some. The top ten hold approximately 23% of the sample, which has roughly 67,000 clones, about 74% seen once. Sequenced material: peripheral blood. Source of these receptors: a human donor in a cohort sampled during active COVID-19. Each CDR3 is given without its conserved first and last residue.

j_gene: TRBJ2-5
v_gene: TRBV28
len: 10
CDR3aa: ASNRLEETQY

j_gene: TRBJ2-2
v_gene: TRBV7-2
len: 13
CDR3aa: ASSPSGTNTGELF

j_gene: TRBJ2-3
v_gene: TRBV28
len: 15
CDR3aa: ASSTRTSGRESDTQY

j_gene: TRBJ1-2
v_gene: TRBV7-2
len: 10
CDR3aa: ASSLVLGPGD

j_gene: TRBJ2-5
v_gene: TRBV5-1
len: 14
CDR3aa: ASSSGGLAGQETQY

j_gene: TRBJ2-1
v_gene: TRBV4-1
len: 15
CDR3aa: ASSQDLGQVSYNEQF

j_gene: TRBJ1-4
v_gene: TRBV5-4
len: 12
CDR3aa: ASSQDRRNEKLF

j_gene: TRBJ2-1
v_gene: TRBV12-2
len: 17
CDR3aa: ASRKFPGTSGGAYNEQF

j_gene: TRBJ1-4
v_gene: TRBV7-9
len: 12
CDR3aa: ASSEGGTNEKLF

j_gene: TRBJ1-4
v_gene: TRBV6-2/TRBV6-3
len: 13
CDR3aa: ASSSPRATNEKLF

j_gene: TRBJ2-5
v_gene: TRBV7-2
len: 12
CDR3aa: ASSVMGSQETQY

j_gene: TRBJ2-1
v_gene: TRBV5-1
len: 13
CDR3aa: ASSSSGTAYNEQF

j_gene: TRBJ2-1
v_gene: TRBV24-1
len: 14
CDR3aa: ATSGTSGQGNNEQF

j_gene: TRBJ2-2
v_gene: TRBV9
len: 14
CDR3aa: ASSVAGGGRSGELF

j_gene: TRBJ2-2
v_gene: TRBV15
len: 16
CDR3aa: ATSRDPVGTGATGELF

j_gene: TRBJ1-3
v_gene: TRBV28
len: 12
CDR3aa: ASSSSVSGNTIY

j_gene: TRBJ2-5
v_gene: TRBV2
len: 11
CDR3aa: ASSGLSQETQY

j_gene: TRBJ1-3
v_gene: TRBV5-1
len: 14
CDR3aa: ASSRSGQDSGNTIY

j_gene: TRBJ2-1
v_gene: TRBV7-8
len: 11
CDR3aa: ASSLNIYNEQF

j_gene: TRBJ1-6
v_gene: TRBV3-1/TRBV3-2
len: 12
CDR3aa: ASSMTGDNSPLH

j_gene: TRBJ1-2
v_gene: TRBV29-1
len: 12
CDR3aa: SVEFGQGAVGYT

j_gene: TRBJ2-5
v_gene: TRBV6-5
len: 10
CDR3aa: APPNGGETQY

j_gene: TRBJ2-7
v_gene: TRBV11-2
len: 13
CDR3aa: ASSLGTSGGSEQY